This T cell receptor beta chain comes out of a study of CD8+CD57+ T cells in acquired aplastic anemia. The overall study: DNA recovered from sorted CD4+ and CD8+ cells had a mean of roughly 3 ug.

The CDR3 totals 13 residues. With 4 bases clipped from V and 6 bases from J, the junction kept 4 bases outside the gene matches. In germline, CDR1 is SNHLY, CDR2 FYNNEI. For CDR3 and TCR beta VDJ profiling, genomic DNA was the template used. A single record per CDR3 protein comes from TCRdb applying MiXCR to the reads. The sample carries 200,000 or so distinct CDR3 sequences, roughly 64% recorded once. The chain links TRBV2 to TRBJ2-7, with 9 bases fitting TRBD1. The sample consisted of sorted CD4+, CD8+, or CD8+CD57+ T cells (not recorded which) from PBMCs. The origin of this receptor is a human donor with severe aplastic anemia or a healthy control (not recorded which). As DNA, the CDR3 is TGTGCCAGCAGTGCTACAGGGGGCGGCGAGCAGTACTTC. Its translation is CASSATGGGEQYF.